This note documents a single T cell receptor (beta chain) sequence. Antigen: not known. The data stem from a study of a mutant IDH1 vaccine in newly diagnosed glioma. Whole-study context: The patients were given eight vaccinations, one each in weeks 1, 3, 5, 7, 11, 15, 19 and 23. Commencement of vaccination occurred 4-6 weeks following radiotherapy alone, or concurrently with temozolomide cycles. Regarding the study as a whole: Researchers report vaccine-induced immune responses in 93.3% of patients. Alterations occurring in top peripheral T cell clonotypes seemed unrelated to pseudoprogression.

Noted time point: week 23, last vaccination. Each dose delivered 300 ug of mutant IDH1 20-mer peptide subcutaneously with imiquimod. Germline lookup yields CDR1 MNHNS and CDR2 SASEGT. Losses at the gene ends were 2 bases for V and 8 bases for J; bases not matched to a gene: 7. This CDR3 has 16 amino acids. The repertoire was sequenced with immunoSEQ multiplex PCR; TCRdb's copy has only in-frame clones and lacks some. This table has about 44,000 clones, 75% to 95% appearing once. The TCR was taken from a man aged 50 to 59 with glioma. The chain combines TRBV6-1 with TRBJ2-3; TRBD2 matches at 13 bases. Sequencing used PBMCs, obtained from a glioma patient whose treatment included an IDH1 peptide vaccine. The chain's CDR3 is CASSESGGLAGFTQYF. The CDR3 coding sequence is TGTGCCAGCAGTGAAAGTGGGGGACTAGCGGGGTTTACGCAGTATTTT.